Listed below are T cell receptor beta chains from one sample, sequenced in a study of cytomegalovirus exposure and HLA in healthy donors. Here immunoSEQ multiplex PCR was the method, and the copy in TCRdb shows in-frame clones only, minus some. The sample consists of 100,000 to 150,000 clones, about 72% of them appearing once. The sequenced material came from PBMCs. The receptors shown here come from a female donor in good health and CMV-seronegative. Each CDR3 is given with its conserved first and last residue. D genes are given only for firm matches. Size is stated for part of the rows, as once, few or many counts, or as a class when the clone is expanded.

CASTDRGRSYEQYF TGTGCCAGCACAGACAGGGGTCGCTCCTACGAGCAGTACTTC TRBD1 14 TRBV28 . TRBJ2-7
CASSRSTRYEQYF TGTGCCAGTAGTAGGTCCACAAGATACGAGCAGTACTTC . 13 TRBV19 . TRBJ2-7
CASSIQIGQPQHF TGTGCCAGTAGTATCCAGATCGGGCAGCCCCAGCATTTT . 13 TRBV19 . TRBJ1-5
CASSPTGSGANVLTF TGTGCCAGCAGCCCGACAGGCTCTGGGGCCAACGTCCTGACTTTC . 15 TRBV6-5 . TRBJ2-6
CASSVVPYNEQFF TGTGCCAGCAGCGTAGTCCCATACAATGAGCAGTTCTTC . 13 TRBV9 once TRBJ2-1
CASSQDTETGDSYGYTF TGCGCCAGCAGCCAAGATACGGAGACAGGGGATTCCTATGGCTACACCTTC TRBD1 17 TRBV4-1 . TRBJ1-2
CASITGSNQPQHF TGTGCCAGCATCACAGGGTCTAATCAGCCCCAGCATTTT . 13 TRBV6-1 few TRBJ1-5
CSAGQGRGETQYF TGCAGCGCTGGACAGGGAAGAGGAGAGACCCAGTACTTC TRBD1 13 TRBV29-1 . TRBJ2-5
CASSRDRGGTGNTIYF TGTGCCAGCTCGCGCGACAGGGGAGGAACTGGAAACACCATATATTTT TRBD1 16 TRBV18 . TRBJ1-3
CASSLSRDSSGANVLTF TGTGCCAGCAGTTTATCTCGGGACAGCTCTGGGGCCAACGTCCTGACTTTC TRBD1 17 TRBV28 . TRBJ2-6
CASSSEGYSNPPQHF TGTGCCAGCAGCTCAGAGGGCTATAGCAATCCGCCCCAGCATTTT . 15 TRBV5-6 . TRBJ1-5
CASSPSGTGGASTEAFF TGCGCCAGCAGCCCATCCGGGACAGGGGGCGCATCCACTGAAGCTTTCTTT TRBD1 17 TRBV5-1 . TRBJ1-1
CASSFSQGYTNTGELFF TGCGCCAGCAGCTTCTCACAGGGCTATACGAACACCGGGGAGCTGTTTTTT . 17 TRBV5-1 . TRBJ2-2
CASSSGGEKLFF TGTGCCAGCAGCTCAGGGGGAGAAAAACTGTTTTTT TRBD1 12 TRBV5-4 . TRBJ1-4
CAISESGTGKEKLFF TGTGCCATCAGTGAGTCCGGGACAGGGAAGGAAAAACTGTTTTTT TRBD1 15 TRBV10-3 . TRBJ1-4
CASSPTSNEQFF TGTGCCAGCAGCCCGACTAGCAATGAGCAGTTCTTC . 12 TRBV6-5 . TRBJ2-1
CASRGAGRGPKGYTF TGCGCCAGCAGAGGAGCGGGCAGGGGGCCCAAAGGCTACACCTTC TRBD1 15 TRBV4-1 few TRBJ1-2
CASSIPAGSGRTGGELFF TGTGCCAGTAGTATCCCCGCAGGTAGCGGGAGAACTGGCGGGGAGCTGTTTTTT TRBD2 18 TRBV19 few TRBJ2-2
CASSLKAGGGYEQYF TGTGCCAGCAGCTTAAAGGCGGGAGGAGGCTACGAGCAGTACTTC TRBD2 15 TRBV7-3 once TRBJ2-7
CASSEFSRDQPQHF TGTGCCAGCAGTGAATTCTCGAGGGATCAGCCCCAGCATTTT . 14 TRBV2 . TRBJ1-5
CASSYSNGGYEQYF TGTGCCAGCAGTTACTCGAATGGCGGCTACGAGCAGTACTTC . 14 TRBV6-5 . TRBJ2-7
CASSFPPGLEQFF TGTGCCAGCAGCTTCCCACCAGGACTCGAGCAGTTCTTC . 13 TRBV7-3 . TRBJ2-1
CASSSGNNYEQYF TGTGCCAGCAGCTCGGGGAATAACTACGAGCAGTACTTC . 13 TRBV7-9 few TRBJ2-7
CASSSVDRDGTQYF TGTGCCAGCAGCTCAGTCGACAGGGATGGGACCCAGTACTTC TRBD1 14 TRBV11-2 few TRBJ2-5
CASSLAWGLRSEDEQFF TGTGCCAGCAGCTTAGCCTGGGGACTTCGCTCGGAGGATGAGCAGTTCTTC . 17 TRBV7-8 . TRBJ2-1
CASSVWSASGIIEQFF TGTGCCAGCAGCGTTTGGAGTGCTAGCGGGATTATTGAGCAGTTCTTC TRBD2 16 TRBV7-9 . TRBJ2-1
CASSLTRVNEQFF TGTGCCAGCAGCTTAACCAGGGTCAATGAGCAGTTCTTC . 13 TRBV7-9 . TRBJ2-1
CASSLAGGWGLYNEQFF TGTGCCAGCAGTCTAGCGGGAGGGTGGGGTTTATACAATGAGCAGTTCTTC TRBD2 17 TRBV28 . TRBJ2-1
CASSNKRTSGRWDEQFF TGCGCCAGCAGCAATAAGAGGACTAGCGGGAGGTGGGATGAGCAGTTCTTC TRBD2 17 TRBV5-1 few TRBJ2-1
CASSQCVLNPDQPQHF TGCGCCAGCAGTCAATGTGTACTAAACCCTGATCAGCCCCAGCATTTT . 16 TRBV23-1 . TRBJ1-5
CASNGQATHNEQFF TGTGCCAGCAACGGACAGGCGACTCACAATGAGCAGTTCTTC TRBD1 14 TRBV28 once TRBJ2-1
CAWSRRHGELFF TGTGCCTGGAGTAGGAGGCACGGGGAGCTGTTTTTT . 12 TRBV30 once TRBJ2-2
CASSLRGTANFYEQYF TGTGCCAGCAGTCTCCGCGGGACAGCGAACTTTTACGAGCAGTACTTC . 16 TRBV2 . TRBJ2-7
CASSQGLTGGKGGYTF TGCGCCAGCAGCCAAGGCTTGACAGGGGGCAAGGGTGGCTACACCTTC TRBD1 16 TRBV4-1 . TRBJ1-2
CAISDSGPRGQPQHF TGTGCCATCAGTGATTCCGGGCCCCGGGGTCAGCCCCAGCATTTT . 15 TRBV10-3 . TRBJ1-5
CARSWVGFRDRLRGVVYEQYF TGTGCCAGAAGCTGGGTGGGATTTCGGGACAGGCTACGTGGGGTGGTCTACGAGCAGTACTTC TRBD1 21 TRBV5-3 . TRBJ2-7
CASSDSGTPLVEQFF TGTGCCAGCAGTGACTCCGGGACACCTTTGGTAGAGCAGTTCTTC . 15 TRBV6-6 once TRBJ2-1
CASSTSGRVETQYF TGTGCCAGCAGTACTAGCGGGAGGGTGGAGACCCAGTACTTC TRBD2 14 TRBV28 . TRBJ2-5
CASSLEGARNTIYF TGTGCCAGCAGCTTGGAGGGGGCTAGAAACACCATATATTTT TRBD1 14 TRBV5-5 . TRBJ1-3
CASSPGTGHNSGNTIYF TGTGCCAGCAGCCCCGGGACTGGACATAACTCTGGAAACACCATATATTTT . 17 TRBV7-9 . TRBJ1-3
CASSLVEPNVLTF TGTGCCAGCAGCTTAGTTGAGCCGAACGTCCTGACTTTC . 13 TRBV11-2 . TRBJ2-6
CASSFMGRGSYNEQFF TGTGCCAGCAGCTTTATGGGCAGGGGCTCCTACAATGAGCAGTTCTTC . 16 TRBV5-4 . TRBJ2-1
CASSSTYEQYF TGTGCCAGCAGCTCCACCTACGAGCAGTACTTC . 11 TRBV7-2 . TRBJ2-7
CASSLGSGSYNEQFF TGTGCCAGCAGCTTAGGCAGCGGGAGTTACAATGAGCAGTTCTTC TRBD2 15 TRBV7-3 . TRBJ2-1
CASSQWQKETQYF TGCGCCAGCAGCCAGTGGCAGAAAGAGACCCAGTACTTC . 13 TRBV4-1 . TRBJ2-5
CASTPYSGANVLTF TGTGCCAGCACCCCTTACTCTGGGGCCAACGTCCTGACTTTC . 14 TRBV27 . TRBJ2-6
CASSFQGDTQYF TGTGCCAGCAGCTTCCAGGGAGATACGCAGTATTTT . 12 TRBV11-3 . TRBJ2-3
CASIRGYDTEAFF TGTGCCAGCATAAGGGGGTACGACACTGAAGCTTTCTTT . 13 TRBV7-9 . TRBJ1-1
CASSQDATSYEQYF TGCGCCAGCAGCCAAGATGCCACTTCCTACGAGCAGTACTTC . 14 TRBV4-3 . TRBJ2-7
CASTPDPGQSYGYTF TGTGCCAGCACGCCGGACCCGGGACAGTCCTATGGCTACACCTTC TRBD1 15 TRBV6-5 . TRBJ1-2
CASSQVEEGAYGYTF TGCGCCAGCAGCCAAGTAGAGGAGGGGGCCTATGGCTACACCTTC TRBD1 15 TRBV4-1 few TRBJ1-2
CASSGNSPLHF TGTGCCAGTTCGGGAAATTCACCCCTCCACTTT . 11 TRBV19 . TRBJ1-6
CASSQDWGGRTDTQYF TGCGCCAGCAGCCAAGACTGGGGGGGGCGCACGGATACGCAGTATTTT . 16 TRBV4-3 . TRBJ2-3